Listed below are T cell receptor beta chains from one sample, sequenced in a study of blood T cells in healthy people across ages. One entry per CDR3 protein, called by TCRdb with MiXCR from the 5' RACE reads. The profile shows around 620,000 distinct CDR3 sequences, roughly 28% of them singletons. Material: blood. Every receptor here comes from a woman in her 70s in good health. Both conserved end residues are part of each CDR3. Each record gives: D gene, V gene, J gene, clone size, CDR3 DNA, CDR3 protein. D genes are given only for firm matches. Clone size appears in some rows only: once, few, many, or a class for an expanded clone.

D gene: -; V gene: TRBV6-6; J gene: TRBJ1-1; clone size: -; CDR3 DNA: TGTGCCAACAGTTATAATCGGGACACTGAAGCTTTCTTT; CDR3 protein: CANSYNRDTEAFF
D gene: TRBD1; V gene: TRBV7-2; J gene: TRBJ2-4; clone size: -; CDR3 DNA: TGTGCCAGCAGCTTATCGACAGGGGATCGGATTCAGTACTTC; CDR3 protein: CASSLSTGDRIQYF
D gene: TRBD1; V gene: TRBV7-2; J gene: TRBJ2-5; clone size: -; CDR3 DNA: TGTGCCAGCAGCTTGGATACAGGGGAAGAGACCCAGTACTTC; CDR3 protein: CASSLDTGEETQYF
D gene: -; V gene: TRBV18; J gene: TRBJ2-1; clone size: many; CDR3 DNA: TGTGCCAGCTCACCATGGGGTTACAATGAGCAGTTCTTC; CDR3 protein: CASSPWGYNEQFF
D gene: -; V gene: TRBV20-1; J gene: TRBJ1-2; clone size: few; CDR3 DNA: TGCAGTGCTACGCTAACAGGGTCTTGGGGCTATGGCTACACCTTC; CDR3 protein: CSATLTGSWGYGYTF
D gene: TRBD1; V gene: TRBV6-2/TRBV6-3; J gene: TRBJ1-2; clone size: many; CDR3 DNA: TGTGCCAGCAGCCCCACAGGGGCTGGCTACACCTTC; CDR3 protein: CASSPTGAGYTF
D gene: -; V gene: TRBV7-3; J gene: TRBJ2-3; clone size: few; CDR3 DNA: TGTGCCAGCAGCTTAATGGGCGTAGCGTCGACAGATACGCAGTATTTT; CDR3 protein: CASSLMGVASTDTQYF
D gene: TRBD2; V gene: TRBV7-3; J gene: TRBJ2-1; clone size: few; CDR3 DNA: TGTGCCAGCAGCTTCGGGGGGGCATACAATGAGCAGTTCTTC; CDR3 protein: CASSFGGAYNEQFF
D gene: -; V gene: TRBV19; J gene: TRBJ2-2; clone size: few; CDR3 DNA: TGTGCCAGTAGAACTTCCCAGACCACCGGGGAGCTGTTTTTT; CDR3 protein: CASRTSQTTGELFF
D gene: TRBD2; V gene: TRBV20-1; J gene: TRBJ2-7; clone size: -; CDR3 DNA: TGCAGTGCTATTCCGGGACTAGCGATAAATTACGAGCAGTACTTC; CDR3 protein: CSAIPGLAINYEQYF
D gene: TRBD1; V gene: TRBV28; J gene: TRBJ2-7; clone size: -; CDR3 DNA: TGTGCCAGCAGTCCGAGGGACAGGGTAAGCCACGAGCAGTACTTC; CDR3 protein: CASSPRDRVSHEQYF
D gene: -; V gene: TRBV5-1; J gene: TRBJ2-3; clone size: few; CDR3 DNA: TGCGCCAGCAGCTTGGGACAGAGCACCGCTAGCACAGATACGCAGTATTTT; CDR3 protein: CASSLGQSTASTDTQYF
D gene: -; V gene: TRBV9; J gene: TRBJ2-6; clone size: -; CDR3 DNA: TGTGCCAGCAGCGATAGTACTAGGGCCAACGTCCTGACTTTC; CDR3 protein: CASSDSTRANVLTF
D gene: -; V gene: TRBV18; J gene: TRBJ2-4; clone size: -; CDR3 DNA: TGTGCCAGCTCACGGGGCTTAATGGACATTCAGTACTTC; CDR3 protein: CASSRGLMDIQYF
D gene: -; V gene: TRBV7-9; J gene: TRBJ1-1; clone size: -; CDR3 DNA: TGTGCCAGCAGCGCCCTCCGGGACGGGAACACTGAAGCTTTCTTT; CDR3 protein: CASSALRDGNTEAFF
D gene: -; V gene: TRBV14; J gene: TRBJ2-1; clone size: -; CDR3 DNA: TGTGCCAGCAGCAAGGGTTATGAGCAGTTCTTC; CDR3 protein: CASSKGYEQFF
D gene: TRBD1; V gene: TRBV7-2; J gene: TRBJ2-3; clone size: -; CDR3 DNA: TGTGCCAGCGGTCACAGGGGATACACAGATACGCAGTATTTT; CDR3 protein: CASGHRGYTDTQYF
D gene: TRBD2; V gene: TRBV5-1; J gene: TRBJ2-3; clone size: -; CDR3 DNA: TGCGCCAGCAGCAAACTAGCGAGCACAGATACGCAGTATTTT; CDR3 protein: CASSKLASTDTQYF
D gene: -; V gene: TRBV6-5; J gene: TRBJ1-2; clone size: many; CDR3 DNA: TGTGCCAGCAGTTCGTATAGCCCTCCCGTCCGTCATGGCTACACCTTC; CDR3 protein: CASSSYSPPVRHGYTF
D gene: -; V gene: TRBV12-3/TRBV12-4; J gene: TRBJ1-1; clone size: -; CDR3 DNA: TGTGCCAGCAGTTCGGGTACTGAAGCTTTCTTT; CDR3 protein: CASSSGTEAFF
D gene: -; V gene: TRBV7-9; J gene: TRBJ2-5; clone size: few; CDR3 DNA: TGTGCCAGCAGCTACTATCAGGACCTCTACGGGTTGGAGACCCAGTACTTC; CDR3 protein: CASSYYQDLYGLETQYF
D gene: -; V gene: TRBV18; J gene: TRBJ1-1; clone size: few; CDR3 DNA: TGTGCCAGCTCACCGGAAAGCCTCGGGGGGACTGAAGCTTTCTTT; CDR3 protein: CASSPESLGGTEAFF
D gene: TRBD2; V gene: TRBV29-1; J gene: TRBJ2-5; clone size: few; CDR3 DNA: TGCAGCGCCTCTGGGGGGTCTAGCGGGGGCCAAGAGACCCAGTACTTC; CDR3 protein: CSASGGSSGGQETQYF
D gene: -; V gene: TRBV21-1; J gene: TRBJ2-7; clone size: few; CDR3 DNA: TGTGCCAGCAGCAACAGGGGCTGGAGTAACGAGCAGTACTTC; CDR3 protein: CASSNRGWSNEQYF
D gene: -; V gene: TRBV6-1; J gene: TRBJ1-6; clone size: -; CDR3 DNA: TGTGCCAGCACCTCTACGGTCACGGGGCCGGGAGATTCACCCCTCCACTTT; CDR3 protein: CASTSTVTGPGDSPLHF
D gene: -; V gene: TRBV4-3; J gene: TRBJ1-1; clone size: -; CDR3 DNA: TGCGCCAGCAGCCGGGGGTATGAAGCTTTCTTT; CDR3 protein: CASSRGYEAFF
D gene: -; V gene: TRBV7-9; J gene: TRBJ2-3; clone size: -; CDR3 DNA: TGTGCCTGCAGCTCCGCTAGCACAGATACGCAGTATTTT; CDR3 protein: CACSSASTDTQYF
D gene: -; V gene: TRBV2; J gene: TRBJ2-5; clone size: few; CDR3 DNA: TGTGCCAGCAGGGGGCTAGAGACCCAGTACTTC; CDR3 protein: CASRGLETQYF
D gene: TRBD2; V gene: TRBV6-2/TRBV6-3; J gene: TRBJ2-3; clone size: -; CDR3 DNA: TGTGCCAGCAGTTACTATCCGGGACTAGCGGGGAGCACAGATACGCAGTATTTT; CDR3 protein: CASSYYPGLAGSTDTQYF
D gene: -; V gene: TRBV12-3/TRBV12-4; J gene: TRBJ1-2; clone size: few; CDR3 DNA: TGTGCCAGCAGTTTAATGGGGGCCGGTGGCTACACCTTC; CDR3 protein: CASSLMGAGGYTF
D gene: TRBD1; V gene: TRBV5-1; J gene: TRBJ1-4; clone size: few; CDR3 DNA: TGCGCCAGCAGCCACAGGGGGGGCGAAAAACTGTTTTTT; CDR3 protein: CASSHRGGEKLFF
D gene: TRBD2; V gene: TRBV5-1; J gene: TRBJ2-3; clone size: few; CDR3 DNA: TGCGCCAGCAGCTTGGCCGCGACTAGCGGGGGGCCGGATAGTCAGTATTTT; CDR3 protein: CASSLAATSGGPDSQYF
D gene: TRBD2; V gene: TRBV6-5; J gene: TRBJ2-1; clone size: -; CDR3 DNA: TGTGCCAGCAGTTCTCCCGGGTCAGCGGGGGCAAGGTACAATGAGCAGTTCTTC; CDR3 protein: CASSSPGSAGARYNEQFF
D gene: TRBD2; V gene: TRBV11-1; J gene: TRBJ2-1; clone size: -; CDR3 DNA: TGTGCCAGCAGCATCACTAGCGGGGGGACCCCTAATGAGCAGTTCTTC; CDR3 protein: CASSITSGGTPNEQFF
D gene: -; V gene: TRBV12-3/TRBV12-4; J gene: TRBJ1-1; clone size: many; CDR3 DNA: TGTGCCAGCAGTTTCTTGGCGAACACTGAAGCTTTCTTT; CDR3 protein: CASSFLANTEAFF
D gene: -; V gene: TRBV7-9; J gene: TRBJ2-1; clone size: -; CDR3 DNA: TGTGCCAGCAGCTTTCTCGGGGTTGAGCAGTTCTTC; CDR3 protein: CASSFLGVEQFF
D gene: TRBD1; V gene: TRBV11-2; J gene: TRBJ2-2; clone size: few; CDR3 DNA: TGTGCCAGCAGCCCGGACAGGGGGCTTGGCGGGGAGCTGTTTTTT; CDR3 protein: CASSPDRGLGGELFF
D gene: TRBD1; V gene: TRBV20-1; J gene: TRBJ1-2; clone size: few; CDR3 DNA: TGCAGTGCTAGAGATCCGGGACAGAGGACTAACTATGGCTACACCTTC; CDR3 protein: CSARDPGQRTNYGYTF
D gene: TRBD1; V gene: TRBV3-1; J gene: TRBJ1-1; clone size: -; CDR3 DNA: TGTGCCAGCAGCCAGGGACAGACTACGAACACTGAAGCTTTCTTT; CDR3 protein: CASSQGQTTNTEAFF
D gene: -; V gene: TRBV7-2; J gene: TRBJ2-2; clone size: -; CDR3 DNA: TGTGCCAGCAGTCAAGGGATCGGGACCGGGGAGCTGTTTTTT; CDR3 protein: CASSQGIGTGELFF
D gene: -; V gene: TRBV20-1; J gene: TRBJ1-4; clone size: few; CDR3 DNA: TGCAGTGCTAGATATCCGGATTATAATGAAAAACTGTTTTTT; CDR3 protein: CSARYPDYNEKLFF
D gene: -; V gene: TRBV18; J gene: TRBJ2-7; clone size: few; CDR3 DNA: TGTGCCAGCTCACCGACTATACAGGGAGCCTACGAGCAGTACTTC; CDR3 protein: CASSPTIQGAYEQYF
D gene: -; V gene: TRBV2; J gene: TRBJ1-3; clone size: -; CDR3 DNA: TGTGCCAGCACTCTCCTAGGTGGAAACACCATATATTTT; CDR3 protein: CASTLLGGNTIYF
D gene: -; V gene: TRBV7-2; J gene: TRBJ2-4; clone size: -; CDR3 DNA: TGTGCCAGCACTTTACTGGGGACCGGGATTCAGTACTTC; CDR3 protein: CASTLLGTGIQYF
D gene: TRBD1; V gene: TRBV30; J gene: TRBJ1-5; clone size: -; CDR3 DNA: TGTGCCTGGGGACAGGCTAGCAATCAGCCCCAGCATTTT; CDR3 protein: CAWGQASNQPQHF
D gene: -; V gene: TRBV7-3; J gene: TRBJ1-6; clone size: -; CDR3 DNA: TGTGCCAGCAGCTTAACGGGCCGGGGGCACCTACCCCTCCACTTT; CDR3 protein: CASSLTGRGHLPLHF
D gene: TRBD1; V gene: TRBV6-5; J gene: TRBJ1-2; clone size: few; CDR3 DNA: TGTGCCAGCAGTTACCCGGGACAGGGAATATATGGCTACACCTTC; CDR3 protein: CASSYPGQGIYGYTF
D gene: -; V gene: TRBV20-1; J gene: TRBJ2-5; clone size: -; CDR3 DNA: TGCAGTGCTAGCCGGGCGAGTAACCAAGAGACCCAGTACTTC; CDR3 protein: CSASRASNQETQYF
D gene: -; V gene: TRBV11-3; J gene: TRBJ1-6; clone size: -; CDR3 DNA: TGTGCCAGCAGCGCCTGGTGGGGGGGGAATTCACCCCTCCACTTT; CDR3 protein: CASSAWWGGNSPLHF